The clone carrying this T cell receptor beta chain showed up just once. No antigen is known for it. The data derive from a study of CD8+ T cells in alopecia areata. Whole-study results and caveats: Clarity of TCR sharing across patients fell short of that in mice, possibly HLA-related.

Per the germline V gene, CDR1 is SGHRS and CDR2 is YFSETQ. There are 16 residues in the CDR3. The V segment lost 0 bases and the J segment 6 bases; nucleotides outside the gene matches: 8. As the sequencing template, cDNA was produced by extracting RNA and reverse transcribing it. Profiled with immunoSEQ multiplex PCR; TCRdb holds only in-frame clones, not every one. The repertoire holds 120,000 or so clones, around 60% seen once, with 5.7% in the top ten. Treatment meaning: oral pan-JAK inhibitor, 5-10 mg twice daily. The specimen comprised CD4+ T cells sorted from blood, sampled at week 4, from a patient treated with tofacitinib. The receptor was isolated from a human donor with alopecia areata. The chain is built from TRBV5-1 and TRBJ1-2; 10 nucleotides match TRBD1. In DNA, the CDR3 is TGCGCCAGCAGCTTGGGGCTCGAGGGACAGGGGAATGGCTACACCTTC. Protein sequence: CASSLGLEGQGNGYTF.